Following are 12 T cell receptor beta chains from one sample sequenced in a study of cytomegalovirus exposure and HLA in healthy donors (TCRdb year 2017). The library was built by means of the immunoSEQ multiplex PCR assay. A mixture of 60 forward primers for TCR Vbeta segments and 13 reverse primers for TCR Jbeta segments was used in the multiplex PCR. TCRdb limited this immuneACCESS table to in-frame rearrangements with V and J called. A share of clones is missing; checked studies link under half to unresolved V genes, and the rest is unexplained. For this sample the table gives 240,000 or so clones, of which about four fifths were detected only once. 5% to 6% of the sample belongs to the ten largest clones. Sequenced sample: PBMCs. The receptors derive from a woman aged 40 to 50 in good health and CMV-seropositive.

The genes are TRBV11-3 and TRBJ1-2; 8 bases fit TRBD1. The J segment lost 0 bases and the V segment lost 2 bases, leaving 5 bases of the junction unmatched. Germline V gene sequence: CDR1 SGHNT, CDR2 YENEEA. The CDR3 consists of 16 residues. This CDR3 is CASSLQGAAANYGYTF. The CDR3 coding sequence is TGTGCCAGCAGCTTACAGGGGGCCGCCGCTAACTATGGCTACACCTTC.

This clone was recorded a few times. V usage is TRBV2 and J usage is TRBJ2-5; 10 bases agree with TRBD2. V lost 5 bases to trimming and J lost 7 bases; unmatched junction nucleotides: 10. This CDR3 is built from 15 residues. Germline assignment: CDR1 SNHLY and CDR2 FYNNEI. In DNA form, the CDR3 reads TGTGCCAGCAGTAAGAAGCGGGAGGGGGTTGGGACCCAGTACTTC. Translated, it gives CASSKKREGVGTQYF.

This clone was observed a few times. This chain links TRBV11-1 with TRBJ2-1; TRBD2 matches 9 bases. The CDR3 totals 15 residues. The ends lost 1 base at V and 3 bases at J; junction bases unmatched: 1. Germline loops: CDR1 SGHAT, CDR2 FQDESV (reference sequence). The chain's CDR3 is CASSLEAGGYNEQFF. The CDR3 DNA reads as TGTGCCAGCAGCTTAGAAGCGGGGGGCTACAATGAGCAGTTCTTC. Together with reference TRBV11-1 and TRBJ2-1, the CDR3 gives the full variable domain: EAEVAQSPRYKITEKSQAVAFWCDPISGHATLYWYRQILGQGPELLVQFQDESVVDDSQLPKDRFSAERLKGVDSTLKIQPAELGDSAMYLCASSLEAGGYNEQFFGPGTRLTVL.

The rearrangement joins TRBV19 to TRBJ1-2, with D perhaps matching TRBD1 (6 bases). Between the trimmed V and J ends, which lost 2 bases and 3 bases, there was a span of 25 bases. The CDR3 length is 19 residues. Germline lookup yields CDR1 LNHDA and CDR2 SQIVND (reference sequence). CDR3 in DNA: TGTGCCAGTAGTATACCCTCCTCAGGGGAAGGTCTGGGAGACTATGGCTACACCTTC. Amino acid sequence: CASSIPSSGEGLGDYGYTF.

This clone was recorded only once. The chain couples TRBV6-5 to TRBJ2-7; 7 nucleotides line up with TRBD1. The V gene end was trimmed by 2 bases and the J gene end by 3 bases; junction bases not matched to a gene: 1. The length of the CDR3 is 13 residues. Germline CDR1 and CDR2: MNHEY and SVGAGI. CDR3 in amino acids: CASSYRQGYEQYF. The CDR3 nucleotides read TGTGCCAGCAGTTACCGACAGGGCTACGAGCAGTACTTC.

In this sample, this clone turned up once. V is TRBV30 and J is TRBJ1-4, with 7 bases identical to TRBD1. The J segment lost 5 bases and the V segment lost 3 bases, leaving 3 bases of the junction unmatched. In germline, CDR1 is GTSNPN, CDR2 SVGIG (reference sequence). This CDR3 spans 13 amino acids. CDR3 amino acids: CAWSGQANEKLFF. The CDR3 nucleotides read TGTGCCTGGAGCGGACAGGCGAATGAAAAACTGTTTTTT.

A few counts support this clone. This sequence joins TRBV7-3 and TRBJ2-3; 8 positions match TRBD2. Germline-derived CDR1 and CDR2 are SGHTA and FQGTGA. There are 17 residues in the CDR3. V was pared by 2 bases and J by 2 bases, with 9 bases of the junction left unmatched. CDR3 bases: TGTGCCAGCAGCTTAGGGCAGGCGGGGGGCCTCACAGATACGCAGTATTTT. It yields the protein CASSLGQAGGLTDTQYF.

CDR3 sequence: CASSFRTSGNEQFF. The CDR3 nucleotides are TGTGCCAGCAGCTTCAGGACTAGCGGCAATGAGCAGTTCTTC. The chain joins TRBV9 to TRBJ2-1, with TRBD2 matching 10 bases. Germline CDR1 and CDR2: SGDLS and YYNGEE. Trimming took 4 bases from V and 6 from J; bases not matched to a gene: 4. The CDR3 runs to 14 residues.

The chain combines TRBV14 with TRBJ1-4; D is unclear. Trimming took off 4 bases at V and 7 bases at J, with 19 bases between the two ends. This CDR3 contains 16 residues. The germline V gene has CDR1 SGHDN and CDR2 FVKESK. The CDR3, as DNA: TGTGCCAGCAGCCGAGACAAGGCCCTAAGCGGTGAAAAACTGTTTTTT. This encodes CASSRDKALSGEKLFF.

The chain uses TRBV15 and TRBJ2-7; possible D gene TRBD1, 6 bases. The V gene lost 0 bases and the J gene lost 1 base, with 10 bases spanning the gap. The germline CDR1 and CDR2 sequences are LNHNV and YYDKDF (reference sequence). The CDR3 spans 15 residues. This CDR3 reads CATSREGQGSYEQYF. The CDR3 DNA follows: TGTGCCACCAGCAGAGAAGGGCAGGGGTCCTACGAGCAGTACTTC.

The V call is TRBV5-1, the J call TRBJ2-1; 10 bases match TRBD2. CDR1 is SGHRS and CDR2 is YFSETQ in the germline V gene. The CDR3 consists of 18 residues. V was clipped by 2 bases and J by 7 bases; unmatched bases: 15. The CDR3 here is CASSFRTSGRGLSNEQFF. CDR3 DNA: TGCGCCAGCAGCTTCAGGACTAGCGGAAGAGGGTTATCAAATGAGCAGTTCTTC.

V usage is TRBV6-1 and J usage is TRBJ1-5; D not certain. CDR3 length equals 13 residues. Trimming shortened V by 5 bases and J by 3 bases, and 8 bases separated the two germline ends. Germline CDR1 is MNHNS and CDR2 is SASEGT. The CDR3 reads CASSPDTNQPQHF. CDR3 DNA: TGTGCCAGCAGTCCCGACACCAATCAGCCCCAGCATTTT.